These T cell receptor beta chains were read from a single sample in a study of blood T cell repertoires in COVID-19. Profiling relied on immunoSEQ multiplex PCR, and the TCRdb table lists in-frame clones only, not all of them. The sample contains 450,000 to 500,000 clones, roughly 88% of which appear only once. The sequencing input was peripheral blood. These receptors originate from a human donor in a cohort sampled during active COVID-19. The CDR3 runs from the conserved cysteine through the conserved F or W. A D gene is named only where the DNA matches it firmly. The size of a clone is reported for some rows only, either as once, few or many, or as a class for expanded clones.

d_call: NA
clone_size: NA
v_call: TRBV3-1/TRBV3-2
j_call: TRBJ2-1
cdr3_nt: TGTGCCAGCAGCCAACCTCTAGGGAGCAGCTCCTACAATGAGCAGTTCTTC
cdr3_aa: CASSQPLGSSSYNEQFF

d_call: TRBD1
clone_size: NA
v_call: TRBV3-1/TRBV3-2
j_call: TRBJ1-1
cdr3_nt: TGTGCCAGCCAGGGGGACAGGGTACAGCCGGCTTTCTTT
cdr3_aa: CASQGDRVQPAFF

d_call: NA
clone_size: once
v_call: TRBV4-1
j_call: TRBJ1-4
cdr3_nt: TGCGCCAGCAGCGAACAACAGGAGCCTAATGAAAAACTGTTTTTT
cdr3_aa: CASSEQQEPNEKLFF

d_call: NA
clone_size: once
v_call: TRBV18
j_call: TRBJ1-1
cdr3_nt: TGTGCCAGCTCATCGAGGAACACTGAAGCTTTCTTT
cdr3_aa: CASSSRNTEAFF

d_call: TRBD1
clone_size: NA
v_call: TRBV9
j_call: TRBJ2-6
cdr3_nt: TGTGCCAGCAGCAGGACAGGGGCTGGGGCCAACGTCCTGACTTTC
cdr3_aa: CASSRTGAGANVLTF

d_call: TRBD2
clone_size: NA
v_call: TRBV5-1
j_call: TRBJ2-7
cdr3_nt: TGCGCCAGCAGCTTGGAGGCGCCAGCGGGAGCCTACGAGCAGTACTTC
cdr3_aa: CASSLEAPAGAYEQYF

d_call: NA
clone_size: NA
v_call: TRBV11-2
j_call: TRBJ1-1
cdr3_nt: TGTGCCAGCAGCTCCTACTCCGGACATAACACTGAAGCTTTCTTT
cdr3_aa: CASSSYSGHNTEAFF

d_call: NA
clone_size: NA
v_call: TRBV11-2
j_call: TRBJ2-1
cdr3_nt: TGTGCCAGCAGCTTTGTTCCCAGTATCGAGCAGTTCTTC
cdr3_aa: CASSFVPSIEQFF

d_call: TRBD1
clone_size: NA
v_call: TRBV19
j_call: TRBJ1-1
cdr3_nt: TGTGCCAGTAAGACCTGGGGACAGTACACTGAAGCTTTCTTT
cdr3_aa: CASKTWGQYTEAFF

d_call: NA
clone_size: few
v_call: TRBV2
j_call: TRBJ1-5
cdr3_nt: TGTGCCAGCAGTCCGCGGGCCATTTCTAGCAATCAGCCCCAGCATTTT
cdr3_aa: CASSPRAISSNQPQHF

d_call: TRBD2
clone_size: NA
v_call: TRBV11-3
j_call: TRBJ2-5
cdr3_nt: TGTGCCAGCAGCCCCGGGACTAGCGGGAAATACCAAGAGACCCAGTACTTC
cdr3_aa: CASSPGTSGKYQETQYF

d_call: TRBD2
clone_size: NA
v_call: TRBV9
j_call: TRBJ2-2
cdr3_nt: TGTGCCAGCAGCGTAGACCCTAGCGGGAGTCTATTTGCCGGGGAGCTGTTTTTT
cdr3_aa: CASSVDPSGSLFAGELFF

d_call: NA
clone_size: NA
v_call: TRBV30
j_call: TRBJ1-4
cdr3_nt: TGTGCCTGGACCCAAGGACAGTCTAATGAAAAACTGTTTTTT
cdr3_aa: CAWTQGQSNEKLFF

d_call: TRBD2
clone_size: few
v_call: TRBV7-2
j_call: TRBJ2-7
cdr3_nt: TGTGCCAGCAGCTCAGGACTAGCGGACTTCTCCTACGAGCAGTACTTC
cdr3_aa: CASSSGLADFSYEQYF

d_call: NA
clone_size: once
v_call: TRBV28
j_call: TRBJ1-2
cdr3_nt: TGTGCCAGCAGTTCCCTAAGGCAAACAGGGAGGGGTGGCTACACCTTC
cdr3_aa: CASSSLRQTGRGGYTF

d_call: NA
clone_size: NA
v_call: TRBV25-1
j_call: TRBJ1-2
cdr3_nt: TGTGCCAGCAGTGATGGGACTAATGGCTACACCTTC
cdr3_aa: CASSDGTNGYTF

d_call: TRBD1
clone_size: NA
v_call: TRBV6-5
j_call: TRBJ1-3
cdr3_nt: TGTGCCAGCAGTTCCCCATCTCGACAGGGGAACACCATATATTTT
cdr3_aa: CASSSPSRQGNTIYF

d_call: NA
clone_size: NA
v_call: TRBV6-5
j_call: TRBJ1-1
cdr3_nt: TGTGCCAGCAGCGTCACTCTTACAGGGAACACTGAAGCTTTCTTT
cdr3_aa: CASSVTLTGNTEAFF

d_call: NA
clone_size: NA
v_call: TRBV25-1
j_call: TRBJ1-2
cdr3_nt: TGTGCCAGCAGTGAATTTCTAGGCCGGGTTACTGGCTACACCTTC
cdr3_aa: CASSEFLGRVTGYTF

d_call: NA
clone_size: NA
v_call: TRBV7-6
j_call: TRBJ2-2
cdr3_nt: TGTGCCAGCAGCTTAGAAACTAGGGCGAATAGGGGGGAGCTGTTTTTT
cdr3_aa: CASSLETRANRGELFF

d_call: NA
clone_size: NA
v_call: TRBV11-2
j_call: TRBJ1-2
cdr3_nt: TGTGCCAGCAGCTTGGAGACAGGCTCTTCCCATCGCTATGGCTACACCTTC
cdr3_aa: CASSLETGSSHRYGYTF

d_call: TRBD2
clone_size: NA
v_call: TRBV19
j_call: TRBJ2-7
cdr3_nt: TGTGCCAGTAGTATAGACCGGAGCGGGAAACAACCATACGAGCAGTACTTC
cdr3_aa: CASSIDRSGKQPYEQYF

d_call: TRBD1
clone_size: NA
v_call: TRBV2
j_call: TRBJ1-4
cdr3_nt: TGTGCCAGCATCCGACAGGGGTGGGAAGAAAAACTGTTTTTT
cdr3_aa: CASIRQGWEEKLFF

d_call: NA
clone_size: NA
v_call: TRBV21-1
j_call: TRBJ2-1
cdr3_nt: TGTGCCACATCCAAGTCGGGGTTTGAGCAGTTCTTC
cdr3_aa: CATSKSGFEQFF